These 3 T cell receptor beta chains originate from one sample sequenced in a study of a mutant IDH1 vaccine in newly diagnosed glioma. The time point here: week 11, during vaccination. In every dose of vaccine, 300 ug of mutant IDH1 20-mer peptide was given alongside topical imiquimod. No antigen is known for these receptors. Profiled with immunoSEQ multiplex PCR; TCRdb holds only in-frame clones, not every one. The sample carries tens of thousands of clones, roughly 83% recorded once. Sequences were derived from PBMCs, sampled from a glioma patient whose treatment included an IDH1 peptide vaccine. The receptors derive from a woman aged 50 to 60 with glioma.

This chain's CDR3 is CASSSTAGYGTNEQFF. Written as DNA, the CDR3 is TGTGCCAGCAGCTCCACCGCGGGGTACGGGACCAATGAGCAGTTCTTC. The chain has TRBV9 and TRBJ2-1; maybe TRBD2 (6 bases). This CDR3 region has 16 residues. The V and J ends lost 4 bases and 6 bases respectively, with 20 bases between them. Germline loops: CDR1 SGDLS, CDR2 YYNGEE.

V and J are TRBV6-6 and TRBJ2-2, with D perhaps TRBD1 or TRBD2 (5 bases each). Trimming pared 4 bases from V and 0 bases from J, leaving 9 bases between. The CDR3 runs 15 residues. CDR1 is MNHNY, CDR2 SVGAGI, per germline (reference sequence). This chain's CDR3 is CASSSGTANTGELFF. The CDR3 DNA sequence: TGTGCCAGCAGTTCCGGGACGGCGAACACCGGGGAGCTGTTTTTT.

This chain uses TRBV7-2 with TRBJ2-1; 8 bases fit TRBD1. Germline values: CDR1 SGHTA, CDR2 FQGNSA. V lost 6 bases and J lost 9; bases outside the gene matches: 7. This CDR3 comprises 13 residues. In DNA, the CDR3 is TGTGCCAGCAGACCAGGGGGCGCCTTTGAGCAGTTCTTC. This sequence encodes CASRPGGAFEQFF.